Described below is a single T cell receptor beta chain sequence and its context. This clonotype was recorded a few times. It lacks a known antigen. One base away there is no much larger clone; base qualities are not given. The data were taken from a study of T cell repertoires in cytomegalovirus infection (dated by TCRdb to about 2019). The study in broad terms: Donor HLA type was relevant to the analysis, as public TCR beta signatures indicated carriage of CMV infection together with the matching HLA type. Study-wide findings and limitations: In both this cohort and an independent cohort of several hundred donors, the cumulative frequency of public TCR beta family members distinguished carriers of CMV infection plus the relevant HLA type. In the ex vivo response, HLA-C-restricted CMV-specific TCR beta clonotypes were dominant, and in two of eight donors the single most frequent clonotype came from this HLA-C-restricted group.

The CDR3 goes from the cysteine to the phenylalanine over 16 residues. Only the CDR3 portion is preserved as DNA: 48 bases, with reading frame beginning at the first base. Ends trimmed: V by 1 base, J by 5 bases; bases unmatched to a gene: 4. The germline V gene gives CDR1 as SGHDN and CDR2 as FVKESK. Sequencing instrument: Illumina HiSeq 1500. TCRdb reprocessed the public reads (quality trimming at Q25 with fastp, clone calling with MiXCR) and kept in-frame beta chains. When rows share a CDR3 protein, they turn into one entry using the most common DNA and genes. Across this sample there are a few hundred thousand distinct CDR3 sequences, with roughly 15% seen only once. Roughly 8.7% of the sample is held by the ten biggest clonotypes.

The sequence links TRBV14 to TRBJ2-1; 11 middle bases align to TRBD2. Sequencing input: PBMCs. The TCR sequence derives from a human donor in good health (CMV status not recorded). Some clones in this sample may be carry-over from other donors' samples. The bases are TGTGCCAGCAGCCAAGTACTAGCGGGAGTGAACAATGAGCAGTTCTTC. Its coded protein is CASSQVLAGVNNEQFF.